The 23 T cell receptor beta chains listed next were all sequenced from one sample in a study of T cells in Graves' hyperthyroidism and ophthalmopathy (dated by TCRdb to between 2019 and 2020). The library was generated by multiplex PCR. Data came from an Illumina HiSeq 2000. The TCR beta CDR3 regions were amplified from the RNA transcripts. For the first round of RT-PCR on the TCR CDR3, the HTBI primer set was used together with the Qiagen OneStep RT-PCR kit. Clones were called with MiXCR by TCRdb after fastp trimmed the public reads at Q25, and only in-frame beta chains were retained. Entries that share a CDR3 protein sequence are merged under the most common genes and DNA. Across this sample there are roughly 500,000 distinct CDR3 sequences, with 46% seen only once. The top ten hold about 43% of the sample. Sequenced material: peripheral blood or thyroid tissue (not recorded which). These receptors came from an adult woman with Graves' disease, either hyperthyroidism or ophthalmopathy (not recorded which).

Ten or more counts support this clonotype. The CDR3 region has the DNA TGTGCCAGCAGCTTCCGACAAGATTTTGATGGCTACACCTTC. It codes for CASSFRQDFDGYTF. The rearrangement joins TRBV7-9 to TRBJ1-2; no definite D call. This CDR3 is 14 amino acids long. V was clipped by 3 bases and J by 6 bases, with 14 bases between them. Germline CDR1 and CDR2: SEHNR and FQNEAQ (reference sequence).

DNA of the CDR3: TGTGCCAGCAGCAAGACAGAGCAGTACTTC. This sequence encodes CASSKTEQYF. The J gene is TRBJ2-7, the V gene TRBV2, with D uncertain. Germline CDR1 SNHLY, CDR2 FYNNEI. The CDR3 runs to 10 residues. Trimming removed 6 bases at V and 7 bases at J, with 7 bases between.

This clonotype was seen many times. The chain couples TRBV2 to TRBJ2-7, with TRBD2 as a possible D gene (5 bases). The length of the CDR3 is 12 residues. The V end lost 6 bases, the J end lost 3 bases, and 9 bases lay between the germline ends. In germline, CDR1 is SNHLY, CDR2 FYNNEI. CDR3 region: CASRGEVYEQYF. The CDR3 nucleotides read TGTGCCAGCAGGGGAGAGGTCTACGAGCAGTACTTC.

The V and J genes are TRBV4-2 and TRBJ2-7, with D unclear. With 1 base removed from V and 3 bases from J, the gap between germline ends came to 13 bases. CDR1 is LGHNA and CDR2 is YNFKEQ in the germline V gene. There are 15 residues in the CDR3. Here the CDR3 DNA reads TGTGCCAGCAGCCAAGGGGCCCCAGGCAACTACGAGCAGTACTTC. This gives the protein CASSQGAPGNYEQYF.

The rearrangement joins TRBV15 to TRBJ1-2; D may be TRBD1 (5 bases). Germline V CDR1 and CDR2: LNHNV, YYDKDF (reference sequence). The CDR3 is 14 residues long. Trimming took 0 bases from V and 5 from J, leaving 10 bases between them. The CDR3 region is CATSRDPDSYGYTF. The CDR3 DNA is TGTGCCACCAGCAGAGATCCCGACAGTTATGGCTACACCTTC.

The rearrangement joins TRBV19 to TRBJ2-2, with a tentative D call TRBD1 (6 bases). The CDR3 consists of 16 residues. Germline CDR1 reads LNHDA; CDR2 reads SQIVND (reference sequence). The V and J ends lost 3 bases and 1 base respectively, with 12 bases between them. The CDR3 loop reads CASSIGQTRNTGELFF. For the CDR3, the DNA is TGTGCCAGTAGTATCGGACAGACCCGGAACACCGGGGAGCTGTTTTTT.

This clonotype was observed a single time. This sequence joins TRBV7-9 and TRBJ1-2; D might be TRBD1 (6 bases). Germline V gene lookup returns CDR1 SEHNR and CDR2 FQNEAQ (reference sequence). The CDR3 spans 15 residues. Trimming took 5 bases from V and 4 from J, leaving 17 bases between them. The CDR3 here is CASSPWGANGYGYTF. CDR3 bases: TGTGCCAGCAGCCCCTGGGGGGCTAACGGCTATGGCTACACCTTC.

This clonotype was detected only a few times. This rearrangement joins TRBV7-2 to TRBJ1-2, with D perhaps TRBD1 (5 bases). The length of the CDR3 is 15 residues. V lost 4 bases to trimming and J lost 2 bases, with 14 bases between them. Germline V gene lookup returns CDR1 SGHTA and CDR2 FQGNSA. DNA of the CDR3: TGTGCCAGCAGCTGGGGGTCGACAGTAAACTATGGCTACACCTTC. Translating it yields CASSWGSTVNYGYTF.

The chain combines TRBV19 with TRBJ1-5; D is possibly TRBD1 (5 bases). The germline V and J ends were trimmed by 6 bases and 11 bases, with 20 bases remaining between them. This CDR3 has 14 residues. Germline V CDR1 and CDR2: LNHDA, SQIVND (reference sequence). The CDR3 DNA sequence: TGTGCCAGTAGCTCAACGTGGGGCGGGGAGACCCAGCATTTT. It is translated as CASSSTWGGETQHF.

In regard to this clonotype: A read error is possible here, since a much larger clone lies one base away. DNA of the CDR3: TGTGCCAGTAGTCTCGACCCGGGAAAACTGCTTTTT. This encodes CASSLDPGKLLF. This chain connects TRBV19 to TRBJ1-4; no clear D gene. Germline CDR1 and CDR2: LNHDA and SQIVND (reference sequence). This CDR3 spans 12 amino acids.

V usage is TRBV10-1 and J usage is TRBJ2-2; no definite D call. Germline CDR1 reads WNHNN; CDR2 reads SYGVQD (reference sequence). This CDR3 region has 14 residues. V lost 2 bases, J lost 4 bases, and 8 bases lay in between. The CDR3 here is CASSEKTSTGELFF. Written as DNA, the CDR3 is TGCGCCAGCAGTGAGAAAACCTCCACCGGGGAGCTGTTTTTT.

This clonotype was seen at least ten times. The chain employs TRBV20-1 and TRBJ1-4; possible D gene TRBD1, 5 bases. Per germline, CDR1 DFQATT and CDR2 SNEGSKA (reference sequence). V shed 0 bases and J shed 4 bases, with 12 bases lying between them. The CDR3 loop spans 15 amino acids. CDR3 sequence reads: CSARDSRQFNEKLFF. The CDR3 DNA follows: TGCAGTGCTAGAGATTCAAGACAGTTTAATGAAAAACTGTTTTTT.

There are a few counts of this clonotype. The chain combines TRBV29-1 with TRBJ2-7; TRBD1 is a possible D gene (5 bases). The DNA end favors TRBJ2-1, so the J call may be wrong. CDR3 length: 11 amino acids. Germline CDR1 is SQVTM and CDR2 is ANQGSEA. CDR3 coding DNA: TGCAGCGTGCGCCAGGGCATCGTGCAGTTCTTC. It codes for CSVRQGIVQFF.

V gene TRBV7-6 combines with J gene TRBJ1-2; 7 nucleotides agree with TRBD1. CDR1 is SGHVS, CDR2 FNYEAQ, per germline. The CDR3 spans 16 residues. The V and J ends lost 3 bases and 4 bases, in that order; junction bases with no gene match: 11. CDR3 in DNA: TGTGCCAGCAGCTTCAGGCGTCTGGCAGGGGGCTATGGCTACACCTTC. It codes for CASSFRRLAGGYGYTF.

This clonotype has just one count. The chain carries TRBV10-3 and TRBJ1-2; D is unresolved. Trimming stripped 7 bases from V and 6 bases from J, with 6 bases between. There are 10 residues in the CDR3. The germline gives CDR1 ENHRY, CDR2 SYGVKD. The CDR3 spells CAITDDGYTF. CDR3 DNA: TGTGCCATCACGGACGATGGCTACACCTTC.

This clonotype has just a few counts. It may be a read error: a sequence one base away is much more abundant. The J gene is TRBJ2-5, the V gene TRBV7-2; tentative D call: TRBD2 (5 bases). With 5 bases removed from V and 5 bases from J, the gap between germline ends came to 12 bases. The CDR3 has 13 amino acids. The germline gives CDR1 SGHTA, CDR2 FQGNSA. CDR3 region: CASSPDGEETQYF. CDR3 coding DNA: TGTGCCAGCAGCCCTGACGGGGAGGAGACCCAGTACTTC.

This sequence joins TRBV11-2 and TRBJ1-6; TRBD1 matches 11 bases. Germline assignment: CDR1 SGHAT and CDR2 FQNNGV. Trimming cost V 5 bases and J 10 bases; bases outside gene matches: 4. The CDR3 contains 14 residues. The CDR3: CASSGTGGNSPLHF. The CDR3 DNA reads TGTGCCAGCAGCGGGACAGGGGGTAACTCACCCCTCCACTTT.

Regarding this clonotype: A single base separates this from a much larger clone, so it may be a read error. The chain uses TRBV7-3 and TRBJ2-7, with 8 bases identical to TRBD2. Germline V gene lookup returns CDR1 SGHTA and CDR2 FQGTGA. The CDR3 loop spans 14 amino acids. The J segment lost 6 bases and the V segment lost 4 bases, leaving 8 bases of the junction unmatched. The CDR3: CASSWGLDVCEQYF. The CDR3 coding sequence is TGTGCCAGCAGCTGGGGACTAGATGTCTGCGAGCAGTACTTC.

This chain connects TRBV7-3 to TRBJ2-7; 8 nucleotides align to TRBD1. The germline V gene encodes CDR1 SGHTA and CDR2 FQGTGA. The CDR3 consists of 15 residues. V dropped 1 base and J dropped 5; count of bases not matched to a gene: 7. CDR3 sequence (DNA): TGTGCCAGCAGCTTAAATCCAGGGGGCAGCGACGAGCAGTACTTC. This sequence encodes CASSLNPGGSDEQYF.

This clonotype was seen a handful of times. V and J are TRBV10-3 and TRBJ1-1, with 9 bases aligning to TRBD1. The V and J ends lost 2 bases and 8 bases, in that order; junction bases with no gene match: 6. The CDR3 is 14 residues long. Germline values: CDR1 ENHRY, CDR2 SYGVKD. CDR3 sequence: CAISEPGDRDEAFF. Written as DNA, the CDR3 is TGTGCCATCAGTGAGCCCGGGGACAGGGACGAAGCTTTCTTT.

In its sample, this clonotype was seen many times. The genes are TRBV9 and TRBJ1-1; the D is unclear. With 3 bases removed from V and 4 bases from J, the gap between germline ends came to 13 bases. In germline, CDR1 is SGDLS, CDR2 YYNGEE. The CDR3 length is 14 residues. DNA for the CDR3: TGTGCCAGCAGCGAGGGTCCGGGGAGCACTGAAGCTTTCTTT. Translating gives CASSEGPGSTEAFF.

The V call is TRBV7-9, the J call TRBJ1-6, with D possibly being TRBD1 (5 bases). The V gene lost 5 bases and the J gene lost 10 bases, with 18 bases spanning the gap. CDR1 is SEHNR, CDR2 FQNEAQ, per germline (reference sequence). The CDR3 is 15 amino acids. CDR3 amino acids: CASSRRGIGYSPLHF. As DNA, the CDR3 is TGTGCCAGCAGCCGCCGGGGGATCGGGTACTCACCCCTCCACTTT.

Many counts were recorded for this clonotype. The chain is built from TRBV10-3 and TRBJ2-2; 12 positions agree with TRBD2. Germline CDR1 is ENHRY and CDR2 is SYGVKD. The CDR3 consists of 15 residues. V dropped 4 bases and J dropped 7; count of bases not matched to a gene: 4. Here the CDR3 reads CAISGTSGTGGELFF. The CDR3 DNA sequence: TGTGCCATCAGTGGGACTAGCGGGACGGGCGGGGAGCTGTTTTTT.